Below are 4 T cell receptor beta chains sequenced from a single sample in a study of cytomegalovirus exposure and HLA in healthy donors. The PCR had 60 Vbeta and 13 Jbeta primers. Produced via immunoSEQ multiplex PCR; TCRdb's table is partial and in-frame only. Among some 90,000 clones, roughly three quarters were seen once, and the ten largest hold approximately 2.6%. Sequencing was carried out using PBMCs. The receptors originated from a man aged 25-40 years in good health and CMV-seronegative.

This chain connects TRBV28 to TRBJ1-2, with a tentative D call TRBD1 (6 bases). V shed 6 bases and J shed 5 bases, with 10 bases lying between them. The V gene's germline CDR1 is MDHEN and CDR2 SYDVKM. The CDR3 extends over 12 amino acids. CDR3 bases: TGTGCCAGCAGCCCTACAGGGTATGGCTACACCTTC. Amino acids: CASSPTGYGYTF.

The rearrangement joins TRBV18 to TRBJ1-2; the D is unclear. The CDR3 has 14 residues. Per the germline V gene, CDR1 is KGHSH and CDR2 is LQKENI. Trimming stripped 3 bases from V and 4 bases from J, with 12 bases between. CDR3 DNA: TGTGCCAGCTCACCGGTCGATGGCAGCTATGGCTACACCTTC. Translation: CASSPVDGSYGYTF.

This sequence joins TRBV10-3 and TRBJ2-5; 7 bases line up with TRBD1. Germline values: CDR1 ENHRY, CDR2 SYGVKD. The CDR3 covers 14 residues. Trimming at V came to 2 bases and at J to 4 bases, leaving 4 bases not matched to a gene. For the CDR3, the DNA is TGTGCCATCAGTGAGAGTACAGGGGCAGAGACCCAGTACTTC. It encodes CAISESTGAETQYF.

This sequence joins TRBV12-5 and TRBJ1-2; 7 bases map to TRBD1. The CDR3 has 16 residues. The germline gives CDR1 LGHNT, CDR2 FRNRAP. The V gene end was trimmed by 1 base and the J gene end by 4 bases; junction bases not matched to a gene: 9. CDR3 sequence: CASGLDVPGQSYGYTF. DNA for the CDR3: TGTGCTAGTGGTTTGGACGTCCCGGGACAGTCCTATGGCTACACCTTC.